These 18 T cell receptor beta chains share one sample of origin, sequenced in a study of neurological immune-mediated disorders. TCRdb itself ran the 5' RACE reads through MiXCR, one entry per CDR3 protein. The profile shows fewer than 55,000 distinct CDR3 sequences, about 13% of them singletons. The time point was: longitudinal time-point 3. Material for sequencing was PBMCs. These receptors were obtained from a male donor with HTLV-1-associated myelopathy (HAM/TSP).

This clonotype was observed at least ten times. The V and J genes are TRBV5-6 and TRBJ2-5; D is undetermined. The germline CDR1 and CDR2 sequences are SGHDT and YYEEEE. V was shortened by 0 bases and J by 9 bases, with 9 bases between the two germline ends. The CDR3 consists of 12 residues. Here the CDR3 DNA reads TGTGCCAGCAGCTTGGAACAGATACCCCAGTACTTC. As protein: CASSLEQIPQYF.

Only a few counts were recorded for this clonotype. The rearrangement uses TRBV12-3 or TRBV12-4 and TRBJ1-4; weak D call: TRBD1 (6 bases). Trimming took 5 bases from V and 6 from J, leaving 16 bases between them. The CDR3 sequence is 15 residues long. DNA of the CDR3: TGTGCCAGCAGTCAACAGGGTTACGGTGATGAAAAACTGTTTTTT. Its protein product is CASSQQGYGDEKLFF.

A word on this clonotype: A read error may be the cause here, since a much bigger clone is one base away. The chain is built from TRBV2 and TRBJ1-3; D unclear. The CDR3 loop spans 13 amino acids. Germline CDR1 reads SNHLY; CDR2 reads FYNNEI. In DNA form, the CDR3 reads TGTTCCAGCAGTAGTTACTCTGGAAACACCATATATTTT. It is translated as CSSSSYSGNTIYF.

This clonotype was detected ten times or more. This rearrangement joins TRBV29-1 to TRBJ1-2; 9 bases agree with TRBD1. The CDR3 runs to 17 residues. V shed 0 bases, J shed 3 bases, and the junction held 11 bases outside the gene matches. CDR1 is SQVTM, CDR2 ANQGSEA, per germline. DNA for the CDR3: TGCAGCGTTGAAGACATGGGACAGGGAAGTCTCTACTATGGCTACACCTTC. Translating it yields CSVEDMGQGSLYYGYTF.

This clonotype was seen at least ten times. The genes are TRBV5-1 and TRBJ2-7, with a possible D match to TRBD2 (5 bases). V lost 4 bases, J lost 2 bases, and 19 bases lay in between. From germline, CDR1 is SGHRS and CDR2 YFSETQ. The CDR3 consists of 16 residues. Here the CDR3 DNA reads TGCGCCAGCAGCCCACACGTCGGGAAGAGGACCTACGAGCAGTACTTC. Protein product: CASSPHVGKRTYEQYF.

This clonotype was detected ten times or more. This chain joins TRBV5-1 and TRBJ2-6; no clear D. V was shortened by 6 bases and J by 4 bases, with 8 bases between the two germline ends. This CDR3 is built from 13 residues. The germline V gene has CDR1 SGHRS and CDR2 YFSETQ. DNA for the CDR3: TGCGCCAGCACCCGGCCCGGGGCCAACGTCCTGACTTTC. Translation gives CASTRPGANVLTF.

The sample holds many counts of this clonotype. The V and J genes are TRBV6-2 or TRBV6-3 and TRBJ2-7; TRBD1 matches 8 bases. From germline, CDR1 is MNHEY and CDR2 SVGEGT. Trimming took 7 bases from V and 3 from J; bases not matched to a gene: 8. The length of the CDR3 is 14 residues. In nucleotides, the CDR3 is TGTGCCAGCACCTCAACCGACAGGGGCTACGAGCAGTACTTC. This codes for CASTSTDRGYEQYF.

This clonotype was observed many times. V gene TRBV12-3 or TRBV12-4 combines with J gene TRBJ1-2; no clear D. V was trimmed by 3 bases and J by 2 bases, leaving 10 bases between them. The length of the CDR3 is 14 residues. CDR3 DNA: TGTGCCAGCAGTTTTTTGGCGGGGAACTATGGCTACACCTTC. Amino acid sequence: CASSFLAGNYGYTF.

In its sample, this clonotype was seen many times. V usage is TRBV29-1 and J usage is TRBJ1-2; a weak D match, TRBD1 (5 bases). The germline gives CDR1 SQVTM, CDR2 ANQGSEA. V lost 3 bases to trimming and J lost 6 bases, with 17 bases between them. The CDR3 contains 14 residues. Written as DNA, the CDR3 is TGCAGCGTTGATCCGGGCCAGGGCCTGAATGGCTACACCTTC. Translated: CSVDPGQGLNGYTF.

This clonotype was seen at least ten times. CDR3 in amino acids: CASSLDRNTEAFF. The CDR3, as DNA: TGTGCCAGCAGCTTAGACAGGAACACTGAAGCTTTCTTT. The chain employs TRBV7-2 and TRBJ1-1; D is uncertain. CDR3 length: 13 amino acids. The germline gives CDR1 SGHTA, CDR2 FQGNSA. Trimming took off 1 base at V and 1 base at J, with 4 bases between the two ends. Combining the CDR3 with reference TRBV7-2 and TRBJ1-1 gives the whole variable domain GAGVSQSPSNKVTEKGKDVELRCDPISGHTALYWYRQSLGQGLEFLIYFQGNSAPDKSGLPSDRFSAERTGGSVSTLTIQRTQQEDSAVYLCASSLDRNTEAFFGQGTRLTVV.

This clonotype came up many times. V is TRBV4-1 and J is TRBJ2-1; no clear D. The ends were cut back, 3 bases at V and 8 bases at J, with 11 bases in the middle. The CDR3 length is 13 residues. Per germline, CDR1 MGHRA and CDR2 YSYEKL. The CDR3 nucleotides are TGCGCCAGCAGCCATCCGAACGAGGATGAGCAGTTCTTC. This gives the protein CASSHPNEDEQFF.

This clonotype was recorded many times. This sequence joins TRBV10-1 and TRBJ2-3; D unclear. Trimming stripped 4 bases from V and 2 bases from J, with 7 bases between. The CDR3 consists of 13 residues. Germline CDR1 WNHNN, CDR2 SYGVQD (reference sequence). This CDR3 is CASSAAATDTQYF. CDR3 sequence (DNA): TGCGCCAGCAGTGCGGCAGCCACAGATACGCAGTATTTT.

This clonotype was counted at least ten times. The chain joins TRBV20-1 to TRBJ2-3; D could derive from TRBD1 or TRBD2 (5 bases each). V lost 5 bases and J lost 2, with 11 bases in between. This CDR3 region has 13 residues. Germline V gene data show CDR1 as DFQATT and CDR2 as SNEGSKA (reference sequence). CDR3 in amino acids: CSADEGTTDTQYF. In DNA, the CDR3 is TGCAGTGCTGACGAGGGGACCACAGATACGCAGTATTTT.

At least ten counts were recorded for this clonotype. The rearrangement links TRBV20-1 to TRBJ1-4; D unclear. V lost 3 bases to trimming and J lost 7 bases, with 9 bases between them. The V gene's germline CDR1 is DFQATT and CDR2 SNEGSKA (reference sequence). This CDR3 comprises 12 residues. CDR3 DNA sequence: TGCAGTGCTAGGAAGGGAGGTGAAAAACTGTTTTTT. Translating it yields CSARKGGEKLFF.

This clonotype appeared many times. The chain joins TRBV10-1 to TRBJ2-3, with TRBD1 identical over 8 bases. CDR3 length: 16 amino acids. Germline V gene lookup returns CDR1 WNHNN and CDR2 SYGVQD (reference sequence). V lost 3 bases and J lost 5; bases outside the gene matches: 10. The DNA of the CDR3 is TGCGCCAGCAGTGAAGATCAGACAGGGGAAGAAGATACGCAGTATTTT. This gives the protein CASSEDQTGEEDTQYF.

This clonotype showed up many times. In DNA, the CDR3 is TGCAGTGCTATAGGGGGAACAGGGGGAGATCAGCCCCAGCATTTT. Its protein product is CSAIGGTGGDQPQHF. The chain carries TRBV20-1 and TRBJ1-5; 8 bases line up with TRBD1. The CDR3 contains 15 residues. CDR1 DFQATT and CDR2 SNEGSKA come from the germline V gene (reference sequence). Trimming took 4 bases from V and 5 from J; bases not matched to a gene: 10.

This clonotype has at least ten counts. The chain links TRBV6-1 to TRBJ2-2; no clear D. Trimming pared 4 bases from V and 4 bases from J, leaving 7 bases between. Germline V lookup: CDR1 MNHNS, CDR2 SASEGT. The CDR3 is 13 amino acids. The CDR3 nucleotides are TGTGCCAGCAGTGTTAGCTTCACCGGGGAGCTGTTTTTT. Translated: CASSVSFTGELFF.

This clonotype was detected once. Possible read error: a much larger clone is one base away. The chain employs TRBV20-1 and TRBJ2-7; TRBD2 might be the D (5 bases). V dropped 7 bases and J dropped 2 bases, with 21 bases sitting between them. The CDR3 has 15 residues. CDR1 and CDR2 from the germline V gene are DFQATT and SNEGSKA (reference sequence). The CDR3: CSGSTPVGSTYEQYF. CDR3 coding DNA: TGCAGTGGAAGCACCCCGGTGGGGAGCACCTACGAGCAGTACTTC.